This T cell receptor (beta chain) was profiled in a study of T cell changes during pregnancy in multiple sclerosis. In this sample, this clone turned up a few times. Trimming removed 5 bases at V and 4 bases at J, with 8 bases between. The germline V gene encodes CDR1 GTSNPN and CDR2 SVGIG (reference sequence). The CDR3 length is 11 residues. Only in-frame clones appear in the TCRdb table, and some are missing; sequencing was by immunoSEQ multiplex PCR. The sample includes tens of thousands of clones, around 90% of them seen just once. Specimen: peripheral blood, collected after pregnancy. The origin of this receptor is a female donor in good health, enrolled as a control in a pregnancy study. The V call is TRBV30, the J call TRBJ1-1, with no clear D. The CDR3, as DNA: TGTGCCTGGCGTCGGGGCACTGAAGCTTTCTTT. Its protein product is CAWRRGTEAFF.